These 25 T cell receptor beta chains share one sample of origin, sequenced in a study of T cell responses to AZD1222 COVID-19 vaccine. Repertoires were generated with immunoSEQ multiplex PCR, while TCRdb's copy carries only in-frame clones and drops some. The top ten clones hold about 20% of a sample with about 47,000 clones, roughly 78% of them seen once. Sequencing was performed on peripheral blood, taken 28 days after the second dose of the MenACWY control vaccine. The receptors were sampled from an adult who received the MenACWY meningococcal vaccine as a control.

V is TRBV5-1 and J is TRBJ1-1; D is undetermined. Trimming cost V 4 bases and J 3 bases, with 13 bases left between them. This CDR3 is built from 14 residues. Germline values: CDR1 SGHRS, CDR2 YFSETQ. The CDR3 reads CASSLDFGDTEAFF. DNA for the CDR3: TGCGCCAGCAGCCTGGACTTCGGGGACACTGAAGCTTTCTTT.

This sequence joins TRBV7-9 and TRBJ1-6, with TRBD1 matching 10 bases. The CDR3 loop spans 16 amino acids. V dropped 6 bases and J dropped 5; count of bases not matched to a gene: 7. Germline V gives CDR1 SEHNR, CDR2 FQNEAQ (reference sequence). In DNA, the CDR3 is TGTGCCAGCAGTTCGTTCGGGACAGGGGATAATTCACCCCTCCACTTT. This gives the protein CASSSFGTGDNSPLHF.

V usage is TRBV21-1 and J usage is TRBJ2-3. TRBV21-1 is a listed pseudogene. CDR3 length: 16 residues. The CDR3 sequence is CASSLFLGVSADTQYF. The DNA of the CDR3 is TGTGCCAGCAGCCTATTCCTGGGGGTCAGTGCAGATACGCAGTATTTT.

The CDR3 here is CAWSNLGVNTEAFF. CDR3 coding DNA: TGTGCCTGGAGTAACCTGGGGGTGAACACTGAAGCTTTCTTT. V usage is TRBV30 and J usage is TRBJ1-1, with D possibly being TRBD1 (5 bases). Trimming cost V 2 bases and J 0 bases, with 10 bases left between them. The CDR3 length is 14 residues. CDR1 is GTSNPN, CDR2 SVGIG, per germline (reference sequence).

This sequence joins TRBV28 and TRBJ2-2; perhaps TRBD2 as D (5 bases). The CDR3 runs 16 residues. Germline-derived CDR1 and CDR2 are MDHEN and SYDVKM. Between the trimmed V and J ends, which lost 3 bases and 3 bases, there was a span of 14 bases. The CDR3 DNA reads as TGTGCCAGCAGTTTCTTGCTCGGGGAACACACCGGGGAGCTGTTTTTT. It encodes CASSFLLGEHTGELFF.

The chain links TRBV28 to TRBJ1-5; D is ambiguous. Trimming cost V 8 bases and J 1 base, with 6 bases left between them. The CDR3 is made up of 12 amino acids. Germline CDR1 and CDR2: MDHEN and SYDVKM. The CDR3 bases are TGTGCCAGCTCTGTCAGCAATCAGCCCCAGCATTTT. Its protein is CASSVSNQPQHF.

The chain recombines TRBV3-1 (or the pseudogene TRBV3-2) with TRBJ2-6, with D unresolved. CDR3 length: 17 amino acids. CDR1 and CDR2 (germline): LGHDT, YNNKEL (reference sequence). Trimming removed 0 bases from V and 0 bases from J, with 9 bases in between. The CDR3: CASSQDVKGSGANVLTF. CDR3 coding DNA: TGTGCCAGCAGCCAAGATGTGAAAGGCTCTGGGGCCAACGTCCTGACTTTC.

V gene TRBV4-1 combines with J gene TRBJ2-1; TRBD2 might be the D (5 bases). CDR1 and CDR2 from the germline V gene are MGHRA and YSYEKL. The V end lost 4 bases, the J end lost 10 bases, and 17 bases lay between the germline ends. CDR3 size: 14 residues. Written as DNA, the CDR3 is TGCGCCAGCAGCCGGAGGACGGAGGACGGGGAGCAGTTCTTC. It yields the protein CASSRRTEDGEQFF.

The J gene is TRBJ1-1, the V gene TRBV2; D is undetermined. This CDR3 contains 11 residues. V lost 4 bases, J lost 8 bases, and 8 bases lay in between. Looked up from germline, CDR1 is SNHLY and CDR2 is FYNNEI. The CDR3 nucleotides are TGTGCCAGCAGTGGATCACCCGAAGCTTTCTTT. Its translation is CASSGSPEAFF.

The chain combines TRBV19 with TRBJ2-1; the D is unclear. The V end lost 7 bases, the J end lost 0 bases, and 13 bases lay between the germline ends. Per germline, CDR1 LNHDA and CDR2 SQIVND (reference sequence). The CDR3 extends over 15 amino acids. CDR3 in amino acids: CASIDGSSSYNEQFF. CDR3 DNA: TGTGCCAGTATAGATGGGTCTAGCTCCTACAATGAGCAGTTCTTC.

The chain recombines TRBV5-1 with TRBJ1-6; D perhaps matches TRBD1 (5 bases). The CDR3 length is 14 residues. Trimming cost V 4 bases and J 9 bases, with 14 bases left between them. Germline CDR1 reads SGHRS; CDR2 reads YFSETQ. CDR3 amino acids: CASSPDGRGSPLHF. Here the CDR3 DNA reads TGCGCCAGCAGCCCTGACGGAAGGGGTTCACCCCTCCACTTT.

The V call is TRBV10-2, the J call TRBJ1-1, with D unresolved. The germline V and J ends were trimmed by 6 bases and 1 base, with 6 bases remaining between them. The CDR3 has 12 residues. Germline V lookup: CDR1 WSHSY, CDR2 SAAADI. CDR3 residues: CASREGNTEAFF. CDR3 nucleotides: TGCGCCAGCAGAGAGGGGAACACTGAAGCTTTCTTT.

V and J are TRBV3-1 (or the pseudogene TRBV3-2) and TRBJ2-6, with D possibly called TRBD1 or TRBD2 (6 bases each). This CDR3 is built from 15 residues. V lost 11 bases to trimming and J lost 0 bases, with 14 bases between them. The germline gives CDR1 LGHDT, CDR2 YNNKEL (reference sequence). The CDR3 reads CALRGHFSGANVLTF. In DNA, the CDR3 is TGTGCCCTACGGGGGCATTTCTCTGGGGCCAACGTCCTGACTTTC.

The chain is built from TRBV5-4 and TRBJ1-2; D remains ambiguous. The germline V gene encodes CDR1 SGHNT and CDR2 YYREEE (reference sequence). The CDR3 extends over 13 amino acids. V lost 4 bases, J lost 2 bases, and 9 bases lay in between. This CDR3 is CASSPPGNYGYTF. For the CDR3, the DNA is TGTGCCAGCAGCCCCCCGGGAAACTATGGCTACACCTTC.

In DNA form, the CDR3 reads TGTGCCAGCAGTGAACGAAGCGGGAGCTCCTACAATGAGCAGTTCTTC. This encodes CASSERSGSSYNEQFF. V and J are TRBV6-1 and TRBJ2-1; 8 bases line up with TRBD2. Per the germline V gene, CDR1 is MNHNS and CDR2 is SASEGT. CDR3 length equals 16 residues. The junction had 3 bases not matched to a gene; V was cut back by 2 bases and J by 0 bases.

This chain uses TRBV9 with TRBJ1-3; D uncertain. CDR1 SGDLS and CDR2 YYNGEE come from the germline V gene. CDR3 length: 16 residues. Trimming cost V 3 bases and J 2 bases, with 15 bases left between them. CDR3 in amino acids: CASSEAARQPGNTIYF. The CDR3, as DNA: TGTGCCAGCAGCGAGGCGGCTCGGCAACCTGGAAACACCATATATTTT.

This rearrangement joins TRBV28 to TRBJ1-1; 8 nucleotides line up with TRBD1. Unmatched junction bases numbered 7, after V lost 5 bases and J lost 2 bases. CDR1 and CDR2 (germline): MDHEN, SYDVKM. CDR3 length: 15 residues. CDR3 coding DNA: TGTGCCAGCAGTCCCCCAGGGGGCGTCAACACTGAAGCTTTCTTT. It translates to CASSPPGGVNTEAFF.

The rearrangement links TRBV14 to TRBJ1-4; D not resolved. This CDR3 has 15 residues. V shed 3 bases and J shed 5 bases, with 13 bases lying between them. CDR1 and CDR2 from the germline V gene are SGHDN and FVKESK. CDR3 amino acids: CASSHGGSKNEKLFF. Here the CDR3 DNA reads TGTGCCAGCAGCCACGGAGGCAGCAAGAATGAAAAACTGTTTTTT.

The V call is TRBV3-1 (or the pseudogene TRBV3-2), the J call TRBJ2-1; 9 nucleotides match TRBD1. The length of the CDR3 is 16 residues. V lost 5 bases and J lost 0; bases outside the gene matches: 5. Germline-derived CDR1 and CDR2 are LGHDT and YNNKEL (reference sequence). The CDR3 nucleotides read TGTGCCAGCAGCGCCCGACAGGGGGGCTCCTACAATGAGCAGTTCTTC. Its protein product is CASSARQGGSYNEQFF.

The rearrangement links TRBV10-3 to TRBJ1-1; D gene unclear. The V end was cut by 0 bases, the J end by 0 bases, with 8 bases between. CDR1 and CDR2 from the germline V gene are ENHRY and SYGVKD. The CDR3 runs to 15 residues. Written as DNA, the CDR3 is TGTGCCATCAGTGAGTCGTCGCATATGAACACTGAAGCTTTCTTT. It encodes CAISESSHMNTEAFF.

The rearrangement links TRBV27 to TRBJ1-1, with TRBD1 matching 7 bases. The CDR3 loop spans 16 amino acids. Germline trimming cut 4 bases from V and 5 bases from J; bases unmatched to any gene: 13. Germline loops: CDR1 MNHEY, CDR2 SMNVEV (reference sequence). The CDR3 DNA reads TGTGCCAGCAGTTCGAACAGGGGAATACGGGTGACTGAAGCTTTCTTT. This gives the protein CASSSNRGIRVTEAFF.

As concerns this clone: Other DNA sequences in the sample encode the same CDR3. The chain recombines TRBV5-5 with TRBJ1-2; no definite D call. V lost 0 bases, J lost 2 bases, and 5 bases lay in between. CDR1 is SGHKS, CDR2 YYEKEE, per germline (reference sequence). This CDR3 is 13 amino acids long. For the CDR3, the DNA is TGTGCCAGCAGCTTGGGGGGAAACTATGGCTACACCTTC. Translating it yields CASSLGGNYGYTF.

The CDR3 is CASSLSSGNTIYF. CDR3 in DNA: TGTGCCAGCAGCCTAAGCTCTGGAAACACCATATATTTT. The chain employs TRBV5-4 and TRBJ1-3, with D hard to call. V dropped 4 bases and J dropped 0 bases, with 5 bases sitting between them. This CDR3 contains 13 residues. CDR1 is SGHNT and CDR2 is YYREEE in the germline V gene (reference sequence).

The V gene is TRBV5-1, the J gene TRBJ2-2; unclear D gene. V was trimmed by 0 bases and J by 2 bases, leaving 8 bases between them. The CDR3 consists of 15 residues. Germline CDR1 reads SGHRS; CDR2 reads YFSETQ. The CDR3 is CASSLGWGNTGELFF. DNA for the CDR3: TGCGCCAGCAGCTTGGGGTGGGGAAACACCGGGGAGCTGTTTTTT.

This clone was detected only a few times. V is TRBV18 and J is TRBJ1-3; tentative D call: TRBD1 (6 bases). V gave up 5 bases and J gave up 2 bases, with 19 bases separating them. The CDR3 is 17 residues long. Per the germline V gene, CDR1 is KGHSH and CDR2 is LQKENI. The CDR3 protein is CASSFQGRGHAGNTIYF. The DNA of the CDR3 is TGTGCCAGCTCATTCCAGGGCCGGGGGCATGCTGGAAACACCATATATTTT. Full variable domain (outside the CDR3, taken from reference TRBV18 and TRBJ1-3): NAGVMQNPRHLVRRRGQEARLRCSPMKGHSHVYWYRQLPEEGLKFMVYLQKENIIDESGMPKERFSAEFPKEGPSILRIQQVVRGDSAAYFCASSFQGRGHAGNTIYFGEGSWLTVV.